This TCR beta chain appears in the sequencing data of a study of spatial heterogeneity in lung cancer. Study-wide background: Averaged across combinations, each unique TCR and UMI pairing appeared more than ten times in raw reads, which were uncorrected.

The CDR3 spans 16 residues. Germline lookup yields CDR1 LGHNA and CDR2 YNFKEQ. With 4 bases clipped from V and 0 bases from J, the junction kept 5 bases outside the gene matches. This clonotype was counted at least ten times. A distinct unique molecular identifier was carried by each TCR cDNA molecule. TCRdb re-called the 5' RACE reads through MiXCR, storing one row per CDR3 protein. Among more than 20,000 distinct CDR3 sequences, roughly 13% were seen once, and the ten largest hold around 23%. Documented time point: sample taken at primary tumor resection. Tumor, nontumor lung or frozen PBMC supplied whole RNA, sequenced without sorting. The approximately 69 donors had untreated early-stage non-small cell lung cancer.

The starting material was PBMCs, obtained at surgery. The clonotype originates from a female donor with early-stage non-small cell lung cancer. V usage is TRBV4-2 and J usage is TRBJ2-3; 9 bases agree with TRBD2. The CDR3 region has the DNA TGTGCCAGCAGCCGGCAAGCGGGGGGTAGCACAGATACGCAGTATTTT. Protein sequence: CASSRQAGGSTDTQYF.